This T cell receptor beta chain was identified in a study of shared clonotypes between healthy human individuals (TCRdb year 2020). Background for the entire study: The cohort comprised two women and a few men aged 18 to 49 years. Per donor, three plates each were used for CD4 naive and CD4 memory, two for CD8 naive, and one for CD8 memory. Libraries were prepared and TCR repertoires were sequenced by different laboratories using diverse techniques, in order to increase sequencing depth and limit assay-specific biases. Per donor, leukapheresis produced somewhere between about 0.8 and 9 billion PBMCs. The study deeply sequenced blood TCR repertoires of five healthy adults to estimate repertoire size and the extent of clonotype sharing between individuals. Here is what the overall study found, with its caveats: Higher generation probabilities were observed for clonotypes shared by all four sorted-subset donors than for non-shared clonotypes. Sampling was restricted to blood, and TCR repertoires in tissue are likely to differ from TCR repertoires in blood. The small number of donors limited the genetic and exposure-history diversity represented. Based on pairwise subsampling, the degree of clonotype sharing among donors was expected to be affected by sequencing depth. Rarefaction of sorted-subset datasets indicated incomplete sequencing despite the large sequencing depth. Sharing across a handful of donors was observed for about 5% of naive CD4, about 3.2% of naive CD8, about 2.3% of memory CD4, and roughly 0.4% of memory CD8 clonotypes. Naive subsets generally had larger estimated clonotype richness than memory subsets.

Comments on this clone: No antigen is known for it. Qualities for individual bases were not recorded, and no much larger clone is one base off.

TCR CDR3 regions were amplified from genomic DNA by multiplex PCR using the deep immunoSEQ assay. Genomic DNA extracted from each cell subset was distributed evenly over all wells of several immunoSEQ 96-well plates, and each plate served as one replicate. For sorted subsets, 150 to 200 ng genomic DNA, equal to 30,000 to 35,000 T cell genomes, was loaded into each replicate PCR. The purified libraries were quantified using a Qubit 3.0 fluorometer, sized with a Bioanalyzer 2100, and then quantified again using the KAPA Library Quantification kit. Every immunoSEQ 96-well plate was sequenced on a separate single-read 150-cycle Illumina NextSeq 550 flow cell. As for the original processing: Because only junctional sequences without quality scores were contained in the immunoSEQ output, filtering matching that applied to full-length reads could not be performed. To assign V/J genes and CDR3, sequences were annotated using PyIR, a Python wrapper for IgBLAST v1.9, with IMGT germline references. Any read was removed if the V/J assignment was weak (E-value above 1e-6), the CDR3 was missing, or the read contained stop codons, out-of-frame junctions, or ambiguous translated residues. V3J clonotypes were defined by identical inferred V gene, J gene, and CDR3 amino acid sequence. Percentage overlap between repertoires was computed as shared unique clonotypes divided by the size of the smaller repertoire. Richness of each repertoire was evaluated using RTK rarefaction, the Chao1 estimator, and Recon v2.1 estimates of unobserved clonotypes. Generation probabilities for all TCRbeta clonotypes obtained by the gDNA method from four donors were computed using OLGA. As stored in TCRdb, this immuneACCESS dataset retains in-frame rearrangements with V and J assigned. A fraction of the clones does not appear; measured against another copy, unresolved V genes explain less than half of the discrepancy, and the remainder lacks a known reason. D and trimming come from the DNA, and the V and J calls and clone size come from that table. This sample is represented by approximately 740,000 clones; 85% to 95% of them were singletons. Of the sample, more than 20% is held by the ten largest clones.

CD8 naive samples were CD45RO-negative cells positively selected for CCR7, giving a CD45RA+CCR7+ population that excluded TemRA cells. Donors were healthy HIV-negative adults with no recently reported acute infections or vaccinations. Every donor was a Caucasian adult residing in Nashville, Tennessee, USA. Blood was obtained by leukapheresis, after which PBMCs were separated by Ficoll-Histopaque density gradient centrifugation and cryopreserved in liquid nitrogen vapor phase. Analytical flow cytometry was used to check the purity and quantity of each magnetically sorted T cell population. Each sorted fraction had its genomic DNA isolated and then quantified by UV absorbance on a Nanodrop 2000c. The sequence derives from a man younger than 40 in good health. Specimen: naive CD8+ T cells sorted from blood. This specimen's cell subset or site label, interpreted: CD45RA+CCR7+.

The base sequence is TGTGCCAGCAGAACCCCCCTAGCGGGGGCCGAGCAGTACTTC. This gives the protein CASRTPLAGAEQYF. The chain was built from TRBV11-2 and TRBJ2-7, and 10 junctional nucleotides match TRBD2. The CDR3 starts with the cysteine, ends with the phenylalanine, and has 14 residues. Solely the CDR3 DNA is kept, with 42 bases framed from the first base. V has 6 bases trimmed and J has 6 bases trimmed; junction bases matching no gene number 8. According to the germline V gene, CDR1 reads SGHAT and CDR2 reads FQNNGV.